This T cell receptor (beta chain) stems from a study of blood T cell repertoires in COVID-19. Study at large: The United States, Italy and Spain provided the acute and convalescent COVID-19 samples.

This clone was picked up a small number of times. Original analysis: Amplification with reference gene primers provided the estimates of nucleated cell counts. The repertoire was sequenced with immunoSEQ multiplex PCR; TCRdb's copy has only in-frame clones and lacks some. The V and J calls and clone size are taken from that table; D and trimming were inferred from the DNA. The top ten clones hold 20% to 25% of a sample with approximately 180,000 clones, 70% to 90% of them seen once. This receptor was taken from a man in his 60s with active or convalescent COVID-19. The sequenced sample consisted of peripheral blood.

As DNA, the CDR3 is TGCGCCAGCAGGGAGGGACAGGGATTGAACACTGAAGCTTTCTTT. Its translation is CASREGQGLNTEAFF. The chain carries TRBV5-1 and TRBJ1-1; 9 bases agree with TRBD1. The germline CDR1 and CDR2 sequences are SGHRS and YFSETQ. J was trimmed by 0 bases and V by 5 bases; bases with no gene match: 5. This CDR3 contains 15 residues.